This is a list of T cell receptor beta chains from one sample in a study of shared clonotypes between healthy human individuals. This table comes from immunoSEQ multiplex PCR, and its TCRdb copy is limited to in-frame clones, with some not included. The sample has around 550,000 clones, 90% to 97% seen once. The specimen sequenced was naive CD4+ T cells sorted from blood. The receptors stem from a woman aged 25 to 39 in good health. Both conserved end residues are part of each CDR3. Each record gives: clone size, V gene, D gene, J gene, CDR3 protein, CDR3 DNA. The D gene is left open where the match is weak. For some rows the clone size is stated as once, few or many, or as a class when expanded; others skip it.

NA,TRBV28,NA,TRBJ2-7,CASSPTVYEQYF,TGTGCCAGCAGCCCGACAGTTTACGAGCAGTACTTC
NA,TRBV5-1,NA,TRBJ2-1,CASSLRQASYNEQFF,TGCGCCAGCAGCCTACGACAGGCTTCCTACAATGAGCAGTTCTTC
NA,TRBV6-5,NA,TRBJ1-3,CASSYSSKDNTIYF,TGTGCCAGCAGTTACTCCTCAAAGGATAACACCATATATTTT
NA,TRBV10-3,NA,TRBJ1-4,CAISESGGLGEKLFF,TGTGCCATCAGTGAGTCGGGGGGTCTGGGAGAAAAACTGTTTTTT
NA,TRBV11-2,NA,TRBJ1-4,CASSYSGRTNEKLFF,TGTGCCAGCAGCTACTCGGGACGGACTAATGAAAAACTGTTTTTT
NA,TRBV7-2,NA,TRBJ2-1,CASSLYRGNEQFF,TGTGCCAGCAGCTTATACCGAGGCAATGAGCAGTTCTTC
NA,TRBV28,NA,TRBJ2-7,CASATEFYEQYF,TGTGCCAGCGCAACCGAGTTCTACGAGCAGTACTTC
NA,TRBV7-7,NA,TRBJ1-3,CASSLDGSSGNTIYF,TGTGCCAGCAGCTTAGACGGGAGCTCTGGAAACACCATATATTTT
NA,TRBV7-7,NA,TRBJ2-1,CASSLERSSYNEQFF,TGTGCCAGCAGCTTAGAGAGGAGCTCCTACAATGAGCAGTTCTTC
NA,TRBV2,NA,TRBJ1-2,CASSRGSGYTF,TGTGCCAGCAGCCGTGGTTCTGGCTACACCTTC
once,TRBV25-1,NA,TRBJ2-2,CASTENTGELFF,TGTGCCAGCACGGAGAACACCGGGGAGCTGTTTTTT
NA,TRBV10-3,TRBD2,TRBJ2-7,CATGGREVSYEQYF,TGTGCCACCGGCGGGCGGGAGGTTTCCTACGAGCAGTACTTC
NA,TRBV29-1,NA,TRBJ2-7,CSVVAQGIPYEQYF,TGCAGCGTTGTAGCGCAGGGGATCCCCTACGAGCAGTACTTC